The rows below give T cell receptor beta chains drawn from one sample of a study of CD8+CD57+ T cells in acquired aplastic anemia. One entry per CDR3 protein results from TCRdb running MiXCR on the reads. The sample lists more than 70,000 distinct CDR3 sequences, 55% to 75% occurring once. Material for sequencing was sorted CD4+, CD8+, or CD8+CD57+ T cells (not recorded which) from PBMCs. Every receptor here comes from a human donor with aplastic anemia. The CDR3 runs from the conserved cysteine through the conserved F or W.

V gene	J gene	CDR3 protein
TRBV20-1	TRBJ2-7	CSSRPGTHGEQYF
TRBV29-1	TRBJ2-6	CSVSRGTGANVLTF
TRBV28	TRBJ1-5	CASSSLLGQGYEHF
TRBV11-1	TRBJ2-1	CASSLAWGRASDEQFF
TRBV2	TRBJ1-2	CASSYGTFGYTF
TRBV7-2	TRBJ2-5	CASSLVGGGTQETQYF
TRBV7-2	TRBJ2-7	CASSLATSGYYEQYF
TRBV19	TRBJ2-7	CASSITLAGAYEQYF
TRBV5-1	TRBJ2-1	CASSGPIGDEQFF
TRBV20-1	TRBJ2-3	CSAMPGLAVRDTQYF
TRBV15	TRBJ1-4	CATCENQGCEKLFF
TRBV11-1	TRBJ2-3	CASSPLARGADTQYF
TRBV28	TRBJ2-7	CASSFESAPLYEQYF
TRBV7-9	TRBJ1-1	CASNRPEIGTEAFF
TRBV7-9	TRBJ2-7	CASSSHNYEQYF
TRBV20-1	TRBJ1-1	CSARGDRGGDTEAFF
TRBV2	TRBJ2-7	CASKALAGREQYF
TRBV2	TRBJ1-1	CASSGDMNTEAFF
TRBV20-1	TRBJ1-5	CSARWADYSNQPQHF
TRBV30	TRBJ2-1	CAWDLGGRGPSSYNEQFF
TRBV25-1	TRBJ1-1	CASSDSGGNTEAFF
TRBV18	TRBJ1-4	CASSQRAGINEKLFF
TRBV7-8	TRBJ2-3	CASTGGGDTQYF
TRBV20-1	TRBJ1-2	CSARGRGDGYTF
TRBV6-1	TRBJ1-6	CASRRTGGSSPLHF
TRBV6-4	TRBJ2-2	CASRDEGEGGELFF
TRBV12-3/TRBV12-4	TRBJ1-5	CASRAGQGLNQPQHF
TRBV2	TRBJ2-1	CASRSSGSYNEQFF
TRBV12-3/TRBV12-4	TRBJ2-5	CASSLPPYQETQYF
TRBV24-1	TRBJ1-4	CATSGSGGEREKLFF
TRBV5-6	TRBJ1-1	CASSLGNTGNTEAFF
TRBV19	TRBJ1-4	CASTESGSHEKLFF
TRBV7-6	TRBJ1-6	CASSLRSIDSPLHF
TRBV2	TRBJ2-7	CASVGTSLGGQYF
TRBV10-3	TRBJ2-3	CAISGRDTDTQYF
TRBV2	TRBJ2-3	CASSVRGYDTQYF
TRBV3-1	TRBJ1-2	CASSPRLRDRVGYTF
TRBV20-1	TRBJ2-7	CSAREPGLVRTYEQYF
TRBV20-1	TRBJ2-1	CSARKPGLAGADEQFF
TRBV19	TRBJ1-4	CASSLAGANEKLFF
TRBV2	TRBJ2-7	CASSGLATYEQYF
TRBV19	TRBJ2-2	CASSIVGITGELFF
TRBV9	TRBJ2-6	CASSVVSGANVLTF
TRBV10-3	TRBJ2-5	CAISESGSGETQYF
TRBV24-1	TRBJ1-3	CATSAGVSGNTIYF
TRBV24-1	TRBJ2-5	CATSDLDGLAEQETQYF
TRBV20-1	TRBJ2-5	CSARYSAATETQYF